The clone carrying this T cell receptor beta chain was counted a few times. Its antigen is unidentified. Clones were sequenced by immunoSEQ multiplex PCR, and TCRdb holds only the in-frame ones, with some missing. This sample has about 3,700 clones; around 70% occur once, and the top ten carry just under 45%. These data are taken from a study of CD8 T cell repertoires and HIV-1 epitope variants. Study as a whole: Each of Twenty-five Gag and Nef epitope peptides stimulated a separate culture. Tested: three Gag epitope families, Nef HW9 and YT9.

Findings of the study overall: Most of the nine antigen-specific clonotypes appeared cross-reactive to autologous or escape variants.

What was sequenced was cultured CD8+ T cells derived from PBMCs. The sequence was collected from a male donor with HIV.

The chain's CDR3 is CASSGTSGPGGDTQYF. The CDR3 DNA follows: TGTGCCAGCAGCGGGACTAGCGGGCCCGGGGGAGATACGCAGTATTTT. V usage is TRBV4-2 and J usage is TRBJ2-3, with 12 bases lining up with TRBD2. The CDR3 consists of 16 residues. From germline, CDR1 is LGHNA and CDR2 YNFKEQ. V shed 5 bases, J shed 5 bases, and the junction held 8 bases outside the gene matches.